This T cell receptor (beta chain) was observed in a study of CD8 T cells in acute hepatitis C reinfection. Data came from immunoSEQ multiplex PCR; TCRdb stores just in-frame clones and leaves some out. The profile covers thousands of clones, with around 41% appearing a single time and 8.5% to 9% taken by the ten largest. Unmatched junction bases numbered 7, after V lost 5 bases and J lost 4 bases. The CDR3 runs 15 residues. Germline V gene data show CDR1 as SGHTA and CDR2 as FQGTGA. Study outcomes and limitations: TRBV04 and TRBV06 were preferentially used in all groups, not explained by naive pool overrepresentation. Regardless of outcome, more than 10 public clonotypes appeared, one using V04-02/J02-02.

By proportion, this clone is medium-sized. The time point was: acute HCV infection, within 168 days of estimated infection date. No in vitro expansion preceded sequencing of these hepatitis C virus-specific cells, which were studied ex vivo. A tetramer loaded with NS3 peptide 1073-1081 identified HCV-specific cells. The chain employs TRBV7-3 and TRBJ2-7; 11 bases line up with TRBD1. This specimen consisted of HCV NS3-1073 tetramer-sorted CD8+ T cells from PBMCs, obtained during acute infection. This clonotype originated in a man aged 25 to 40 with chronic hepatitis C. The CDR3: CASSLAGTGGYEQYF. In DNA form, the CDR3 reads TGTGCCAGCAGCCTCGCTGGGACAGGGGGTTACGAGCAGTACTTC. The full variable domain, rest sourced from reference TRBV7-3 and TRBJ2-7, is GAGVSQTPSNKVTEKGKYVELRCDPISGHTALYWYRQSLGQGPEFLIYFQGTGAADDSGLPNDRFFAVRPEGSVSTLKIQRTERGDSAVYLCASSLAGTGGYEQYFGPGTRLTVT.